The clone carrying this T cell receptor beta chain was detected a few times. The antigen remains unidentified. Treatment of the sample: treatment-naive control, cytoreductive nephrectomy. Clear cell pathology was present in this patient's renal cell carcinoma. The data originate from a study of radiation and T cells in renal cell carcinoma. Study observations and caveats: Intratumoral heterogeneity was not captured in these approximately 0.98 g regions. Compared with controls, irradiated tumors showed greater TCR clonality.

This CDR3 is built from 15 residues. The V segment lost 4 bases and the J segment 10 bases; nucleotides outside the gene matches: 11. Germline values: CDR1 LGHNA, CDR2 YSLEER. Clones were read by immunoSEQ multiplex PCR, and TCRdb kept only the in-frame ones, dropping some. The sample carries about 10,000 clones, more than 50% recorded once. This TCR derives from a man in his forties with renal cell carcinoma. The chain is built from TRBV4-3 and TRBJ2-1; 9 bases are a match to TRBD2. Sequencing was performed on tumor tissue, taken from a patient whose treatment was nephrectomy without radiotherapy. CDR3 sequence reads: CASSLAGGPFREQFF. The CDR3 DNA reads TGCGCCAGCAGCCTCGCGGGAGGGCCTTTTAGAGAGCAGTTCTTC.